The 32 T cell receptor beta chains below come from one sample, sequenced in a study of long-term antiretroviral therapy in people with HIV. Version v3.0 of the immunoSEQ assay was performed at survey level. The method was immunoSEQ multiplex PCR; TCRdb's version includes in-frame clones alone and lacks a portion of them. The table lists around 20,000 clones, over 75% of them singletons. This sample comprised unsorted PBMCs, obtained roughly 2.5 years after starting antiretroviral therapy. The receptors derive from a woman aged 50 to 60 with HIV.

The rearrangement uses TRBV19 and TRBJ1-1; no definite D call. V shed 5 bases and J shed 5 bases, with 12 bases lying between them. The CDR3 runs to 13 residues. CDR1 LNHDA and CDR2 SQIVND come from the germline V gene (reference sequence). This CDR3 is CASSSGRTTEAFF. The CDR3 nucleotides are TGTGCCAGTAGTTCCGGGCGAACGACTGAAGCTTTCTTT.

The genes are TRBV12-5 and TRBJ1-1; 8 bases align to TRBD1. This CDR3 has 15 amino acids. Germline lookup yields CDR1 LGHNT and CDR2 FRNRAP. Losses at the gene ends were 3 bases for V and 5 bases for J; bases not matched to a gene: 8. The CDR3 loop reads CASGLSGQGGTEAFF. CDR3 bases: TGTGCTAGTGGTTTATCTGGACAGGGCGGAACTGAAGCTTTCTTT.

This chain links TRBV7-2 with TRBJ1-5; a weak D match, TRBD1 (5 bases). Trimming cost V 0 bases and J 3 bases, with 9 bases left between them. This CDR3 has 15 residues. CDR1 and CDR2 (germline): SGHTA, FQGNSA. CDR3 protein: CASSLAEGNNQPQHF. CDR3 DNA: TGTGCCAGCAGCTTAGCGGAGGGGAACAATCAGCCCCAGCATTTT.

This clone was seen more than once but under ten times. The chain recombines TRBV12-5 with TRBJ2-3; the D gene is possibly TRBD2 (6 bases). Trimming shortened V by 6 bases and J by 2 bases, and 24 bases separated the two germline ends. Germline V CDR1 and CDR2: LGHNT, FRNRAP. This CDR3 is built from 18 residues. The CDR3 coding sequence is TGTGCTAGTGGCCTGGGGTTTAGCGGTAAGGCGCCCACAGATACGCAGTATTTT. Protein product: CASGLGFSGKAPTDTQYF.

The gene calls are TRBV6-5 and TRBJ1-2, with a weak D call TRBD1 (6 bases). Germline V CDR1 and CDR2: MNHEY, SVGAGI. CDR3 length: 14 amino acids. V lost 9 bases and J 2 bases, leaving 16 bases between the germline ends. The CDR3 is CASTGSGANYGYTF. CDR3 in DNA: TGTGCCAGTACAGGCTCGGGGGCCAACTATGGCTACACCTTC.

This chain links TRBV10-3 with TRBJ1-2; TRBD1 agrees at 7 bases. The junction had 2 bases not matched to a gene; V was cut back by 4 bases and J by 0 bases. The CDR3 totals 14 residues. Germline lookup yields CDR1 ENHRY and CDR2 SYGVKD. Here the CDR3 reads CAISGQGTNYGYTF. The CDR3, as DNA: TGTGCCATCAGTGGACAGGGCACTAACTATGGCTACACCTTC.

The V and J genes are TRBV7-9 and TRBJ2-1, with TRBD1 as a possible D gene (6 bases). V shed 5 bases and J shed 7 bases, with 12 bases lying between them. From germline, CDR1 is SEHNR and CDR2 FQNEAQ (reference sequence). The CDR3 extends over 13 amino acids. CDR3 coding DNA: TGTGCCAGCAGCACCCGGGACAATAATGAGCAGTTCTTC. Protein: CASSTRDNNEQFF.

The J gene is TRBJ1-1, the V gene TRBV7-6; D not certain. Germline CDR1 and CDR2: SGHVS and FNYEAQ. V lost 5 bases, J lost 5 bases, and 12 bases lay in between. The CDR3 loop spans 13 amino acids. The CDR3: CASSPILRTEAFF. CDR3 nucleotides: TGTGCCAGCAGCCCCATTCTTCGGACTGAAGCTTTCTTT.

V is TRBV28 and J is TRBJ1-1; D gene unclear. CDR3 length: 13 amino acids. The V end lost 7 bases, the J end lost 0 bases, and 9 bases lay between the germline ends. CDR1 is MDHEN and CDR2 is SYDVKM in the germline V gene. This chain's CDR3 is CASIQSMNTEAFF. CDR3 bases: TGTGCCAGCATACAGAGTATGAACACTGAAGCTTTCTTT.

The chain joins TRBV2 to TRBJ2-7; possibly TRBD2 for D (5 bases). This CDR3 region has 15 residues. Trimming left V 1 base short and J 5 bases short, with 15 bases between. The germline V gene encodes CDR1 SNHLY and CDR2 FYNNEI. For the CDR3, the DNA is TGTGCCAGCAGTGAAGGAGGGCGGGCACCCCACGAGCAGTACTTC. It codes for CASSEGGRAPHEQYF.

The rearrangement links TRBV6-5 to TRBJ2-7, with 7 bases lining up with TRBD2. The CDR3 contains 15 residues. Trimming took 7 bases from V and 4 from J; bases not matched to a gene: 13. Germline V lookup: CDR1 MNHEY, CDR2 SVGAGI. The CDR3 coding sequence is TGTGCCAGCAAAAAGGGACTACCGAGACAGTACGAGCAGTACTTC. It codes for CASKKGLPRQYEQYF.

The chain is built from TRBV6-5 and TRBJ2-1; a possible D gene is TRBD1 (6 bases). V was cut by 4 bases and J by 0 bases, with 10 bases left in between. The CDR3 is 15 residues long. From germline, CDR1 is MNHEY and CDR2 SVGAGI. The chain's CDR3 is CASSFRGISYNEQFF. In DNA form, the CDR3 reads TGTGCCAGCAGTTTCAGGGGTATCTCCTACAATGAGCAGTTCTTC.

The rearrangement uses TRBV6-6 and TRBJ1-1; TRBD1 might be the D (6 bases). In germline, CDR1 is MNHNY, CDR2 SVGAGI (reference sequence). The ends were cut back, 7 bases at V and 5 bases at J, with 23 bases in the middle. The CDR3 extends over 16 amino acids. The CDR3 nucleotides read TGTGCCAGCAAAAGCTTCCCGGGACATTTTGCTACTGAAGCTTTCTTT. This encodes CASKSFPGHFATEAFF.

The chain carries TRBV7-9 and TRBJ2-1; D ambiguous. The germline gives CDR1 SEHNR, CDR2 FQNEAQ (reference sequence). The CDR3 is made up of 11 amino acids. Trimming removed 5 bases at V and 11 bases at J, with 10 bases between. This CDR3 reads CASSRTLKQFF. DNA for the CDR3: TGTGCCAGCAGCCGGACGCTAAAGCAGTTCTTC.

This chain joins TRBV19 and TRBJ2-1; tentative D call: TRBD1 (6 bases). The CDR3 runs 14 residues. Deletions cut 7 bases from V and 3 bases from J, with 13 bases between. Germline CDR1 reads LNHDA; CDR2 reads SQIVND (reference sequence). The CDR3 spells CASTPGQIYNEQFF. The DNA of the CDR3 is TGTGCCAGTACCCCCGGACAGATCTACAATGAGCAGTTCTTC.

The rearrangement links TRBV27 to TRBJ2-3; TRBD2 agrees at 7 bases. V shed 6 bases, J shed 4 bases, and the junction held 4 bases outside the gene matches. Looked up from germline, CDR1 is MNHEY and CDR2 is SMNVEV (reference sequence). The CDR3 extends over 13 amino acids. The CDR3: CASRAGVADTQYF. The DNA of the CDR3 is TGTGCCAGCAGGGCGGGGGTGGCAGATACGCAGTATTTT.

The CDR3 sequence is CASMVSSSTEAFF. The CDR3 DNA sequence: TGTGCCAGCATGGTCAGTTCGAGCACTGAAGCTTTCTTT. This sequence joins TRBV28 and TRBJ1-1; no clear D. Per the germline V gene, CDR1 is MDHEN and CDR2 is SYDVKM. This CDR3 is built from 13 residues. V lost 7 bases, J lost 4 bases, and 13 bases lay in between. Complete variable domain (other parts from reference TRBV28 and TRBJ1-1): DVKVTQSSRYLVKRTGEKVFLECVQDMDHENMFWYRQDPGLGLRLIYFSYDVKMKEKGDIPEGYSVSREKKERFSLILESASTNQTSMYLCASMVSSSTEAFFGQGTRLTVV.

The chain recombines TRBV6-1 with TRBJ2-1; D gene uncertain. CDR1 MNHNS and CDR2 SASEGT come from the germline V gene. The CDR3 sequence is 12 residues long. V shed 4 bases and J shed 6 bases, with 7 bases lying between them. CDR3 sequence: CASSAYTNEQFF. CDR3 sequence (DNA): TGTGCCAGCAGTGCCTACACCAATGAGCAGTTCTTC.

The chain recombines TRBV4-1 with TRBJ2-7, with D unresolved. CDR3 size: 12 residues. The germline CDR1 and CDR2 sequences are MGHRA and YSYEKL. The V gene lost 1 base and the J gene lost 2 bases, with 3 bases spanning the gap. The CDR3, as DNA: TGCGCCAGCAGCCAAGTCGCCTACGAGCAGTACTTC. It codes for CASSQVAYEQYF.

The CDR3 loop is CASSTQLPGTDTQYF. The CDR3 DNA follows: TGTGCCAGCAGCACACAGCTCCCCGGCACAGATACGCAGTATTTT. The J gene is TRBJ2-3, the V gene TRBV9; no firm D call. V lost 4 bases and J lost 1, with 13 bases in between. Germline loops: CDR1 SGDLS, CDR2 YYNGEE. The CDR3 length is 15 residues. Variable domain in full (rest from reference TRBV9 and TRBJ2-3): DSGVTQTPKHLITATGQRVTLRCSPRSGDLSVYWYQQSLDQGLQFLIQYYNGEERAKGNILERFSAQQFPDLHSELNLSSLELGDSALYFCASSTQLPGTDTQYFGPGTRLTVL.

The CDR3 here is CASSGGIGGSKADTQYF. The CDR3 bases are TGTGCCAGCAGCGGAGGAATAGGCGGGAGTAAAGCAGATACGCAGTATTTT. This chain uses TRBV9 with TRBJ2-3; 7 bases agree with TRBD2. This CDR3 spans 17 amino acids. V lost 3 bases, J lost 4 bases, and 14 bases stayed unmatched. CDR1 and CDR2 from the germline V gene are SGDLS and YYNGEE.

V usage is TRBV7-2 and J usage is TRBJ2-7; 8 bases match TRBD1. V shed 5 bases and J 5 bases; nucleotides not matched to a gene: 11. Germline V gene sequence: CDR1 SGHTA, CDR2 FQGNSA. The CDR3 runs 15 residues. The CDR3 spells CASSPTGTGINEQYF. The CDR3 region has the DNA TGTGCCAGCAGCCCTACCGGGACAGGAATTAACGAGCAGTACTTC.

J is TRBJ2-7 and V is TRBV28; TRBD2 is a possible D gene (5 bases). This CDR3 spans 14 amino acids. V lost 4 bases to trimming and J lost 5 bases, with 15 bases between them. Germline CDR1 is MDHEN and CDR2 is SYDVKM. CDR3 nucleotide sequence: TGTGCCAGCAGTTGGGAGTCATATCAAGACGAGCAGTACTTC. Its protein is CASSWESYQDEQYF. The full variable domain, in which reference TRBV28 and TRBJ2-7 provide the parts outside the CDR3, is DVKVTQSSRYLVKRTGEKVFLECVQDMDHENMFWYRQDPGLGLRLIYFSYDVKMKEKGDIPEGYSVSREKKERFSLILESASTNQTSMYLCASSWESYQDEQYFGPGTRLTVT.

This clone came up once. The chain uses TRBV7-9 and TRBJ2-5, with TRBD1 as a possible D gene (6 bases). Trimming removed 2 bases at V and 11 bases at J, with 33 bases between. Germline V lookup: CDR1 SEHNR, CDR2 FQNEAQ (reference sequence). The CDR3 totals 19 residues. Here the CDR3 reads CASSLSLGGGRGPDNGQYF. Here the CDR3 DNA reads TGTGCCAGCAGCTTATCCCTGGGTGGGGGCCGGGGCCCGGATAATGGGCAGTACTTC.

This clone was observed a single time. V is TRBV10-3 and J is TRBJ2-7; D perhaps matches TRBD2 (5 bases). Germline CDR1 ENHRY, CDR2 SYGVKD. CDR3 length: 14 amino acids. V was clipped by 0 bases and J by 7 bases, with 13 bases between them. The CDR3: CAISESTTLWEQYF. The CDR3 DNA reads TGTGCCATCAGTGAGTCGACTACCCTCTGGGAGCAGTACTTC.

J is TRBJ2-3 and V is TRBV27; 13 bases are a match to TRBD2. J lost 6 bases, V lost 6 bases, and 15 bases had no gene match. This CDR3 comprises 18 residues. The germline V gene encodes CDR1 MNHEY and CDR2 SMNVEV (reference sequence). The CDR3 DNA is TGTGCCAGCAGGCTTACCCCGTGGACTAGCGGGAGTCTCGATACGCAGTATTTT. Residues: CASRLTPWTSGSLDTQYF.

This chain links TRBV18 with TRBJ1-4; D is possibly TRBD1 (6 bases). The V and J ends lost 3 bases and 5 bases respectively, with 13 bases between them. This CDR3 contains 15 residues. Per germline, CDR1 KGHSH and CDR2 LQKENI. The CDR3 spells CASSPWGGANEKLFF. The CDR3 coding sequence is TGTGCCAGCTCACCGTGGGGGGGCGCGAATGAAAAACTGTTTTTT.

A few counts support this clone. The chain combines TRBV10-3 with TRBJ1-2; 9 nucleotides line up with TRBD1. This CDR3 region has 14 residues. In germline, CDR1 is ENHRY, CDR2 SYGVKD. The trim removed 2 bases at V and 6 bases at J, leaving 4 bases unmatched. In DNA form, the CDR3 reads TGTGCCATCAGTGAGAAGGGGACAGGGAATGGCTACACCTTC. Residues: CAISEKGTGNGYTF.

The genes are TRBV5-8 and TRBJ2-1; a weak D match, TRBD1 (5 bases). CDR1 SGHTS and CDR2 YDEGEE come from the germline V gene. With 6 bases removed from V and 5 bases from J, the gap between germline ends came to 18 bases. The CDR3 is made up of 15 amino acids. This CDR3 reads CASTQGVGQNNEQFF. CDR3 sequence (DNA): TGTGCCAGCACCCAAGGCGTGGGGCAGAACAATGAGCAGTTCTTC. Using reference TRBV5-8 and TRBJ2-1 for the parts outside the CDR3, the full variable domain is EAGVTQSPTHLIKTRGQQATLRCSPISGHTSVYWYQQALGLGLQFLLWYDEGEERNRGNFPPRFSGRQFPNYSSELNVNALELEDSALYLCASTQGVGQNNEQFFGPGTRLTVL.

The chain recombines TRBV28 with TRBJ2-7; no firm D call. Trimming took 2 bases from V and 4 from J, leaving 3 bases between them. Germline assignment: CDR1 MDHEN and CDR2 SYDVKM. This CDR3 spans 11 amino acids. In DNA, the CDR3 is TGTGCCAGCAGTTTAGGGTACGAGCAGTACTTC. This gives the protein CASSLGYEQYF. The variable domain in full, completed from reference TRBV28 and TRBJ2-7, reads DVKVTQSSRYLVKRTGEKVFLECVQDMDHENMFWYRQDPGLGLRLIYFSYDVKMKEKGDIPEGYSVSREKKERFSLILESASTNQTSMYLCASSLGYEQYFGPGTRLTVT.

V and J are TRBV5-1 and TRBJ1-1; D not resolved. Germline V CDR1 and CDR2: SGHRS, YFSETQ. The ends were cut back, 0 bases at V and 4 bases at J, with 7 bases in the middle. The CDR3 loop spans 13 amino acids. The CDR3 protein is CASSLDVGTEAFF. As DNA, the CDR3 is TGCGCCAGCAGCTTGGACGTGGGCACTGAAGCTTTCTTT.

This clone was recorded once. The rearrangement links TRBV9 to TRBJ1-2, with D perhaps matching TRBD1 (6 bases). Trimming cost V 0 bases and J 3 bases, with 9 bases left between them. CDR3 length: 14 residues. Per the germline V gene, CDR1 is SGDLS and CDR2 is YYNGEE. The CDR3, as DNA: TGTGCCAGCAGCGTAGCTCCAGGGGACTATGGCTACACCTTC. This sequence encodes CASSVAPGDYGYTF.